This is a list of T cell receptor beta chains from one sample in a study of T cells after yellow fever vaccination. TCRdb passed the 5' RACE reads through MiXCR, listing each CDR3 protein once. This sample has roughly 310,000 distinct CDR3 sequences, with less than 4.5% found just once. Material: PBMCs, obtained on the day of the yellow fever booster vaccination. The receptor set was obtained from a man between 18 and 35 years old who received the YFV17D yellow fever vaccine. Both conserved end residues are part of each CDR3. The D gene is left open where the match is weak. A clone size is listed for some rows: how often the clone was seen (once, few, many), or a class if it is expanded.

v_call,d_call,j_call,clone_size,cdr3_aa,cdr3_nt
TRBV2,NA,TRBJ1-5,many,CASSPVGKDQPQHF,TGTGCCAGCAGCCCGGTTGGCAAAGATCAGCCCCAGCATTTT
TRBV10-3,NA,TRBJ1-1,NA,CAISPGRNTEAFF,TGTGCCATCAGTCCCGGCAGGAACACTGAAGCTTTCTTT
TRBV12-3/TRBV12-4,NA,TRBJ1-6,few,CAIRRQRNSPLHF,TGTGCCATTAGACGGCAACGTAATTCACCCCTCCACTTT
TRBV5-4,TRBD2,TRBJ2-3,few,CASSLGLAGGRTADTQYF,TGTGCCAGCAGCTTGGGGCTAGCGGGGGGTAGGACGGCAGATACGCAGTATTTT
TRBV11-2,TRBD1,TRBJ2-1,NA,CASSLAPGGLVEQFF,TGTGCCAGCAGCTTAGCCCCAGGGGGCTTGGTTGAGCAGTTCTTC
TRBV5-1,NA,TRBJ2-1,NA,CASSARSSSYNEQFF,TGCGCCAGCAGCGCACGGTCGAGCTCCTACAATGAGCAGTTCTTC
TRBV5-1,NA,TRBJ2-2,many,CASSVLDSKPGELFF,TGCGCCAGCAGTGTACTGGACAGTAAGCCCGGGGAGCTGTTTTTT
TRBV20-1,NA,TRBJ2-5,many,CSARKPGARQETQYF,TGCAGTGCACGCAAACCCGGGGCTCGACAAGAGACCCAGTACTTC
TRBV20-1,TRBD1,TRBJ2-7,many,CSASGQQSSYEQYF,TGCAGTGCGTCGGGACAGCAGAGCTCCTACGAGCAGTACTTC
TRBV5-1,NA,TRBJ2-1,NA,CASSSNFGDEQFF,TGCGCCAGCAGCTCGAACTTTGGGGATGAGCAGTTCTTC
TRBV6-4,TRBD2,TRBJ2-1,NA,CASRAGGEHNEQFF,TGTGCCAGCAGAGCGGGGGGGGAGCACAATGAGCAGTTCTTC
TRBV6-5,NA,TRBJ1-1,NA,CASSYSAYGSEAFF,TGTGCCAGCAGTTACTCTGCATACGGGAGCGAAGCTTTCTTT
TRBV7-9,NA,TRBJ1-1,NA,CASSLAGASFF,TGTGCCAGCAGTCTAGCCGGGGCCTCTTTCTTT
TRBV7-9,TRBD1,TRBJ1-3,NA,CASSPPWLGTAGNTIYF,TGTGCCAGCAGCCCGCCGTGGCTAGGGACAGCCGGAAACACCATATATTTT
TRBV28,NA,TRBJ2-2,few,CASTSIGQKSGELFF,TGTGCCAGCACCTCCATCGGACAGAAATCCGGGGAGCTGTTTTTT
TRBV5-1,TRBD2,TRBJ2-1,few,CASSLASTGTRGLSRWGEQFF,TGCGCCAGCAGCTTGGCGTCCACCGGGACTAGAGGGCTTTCAAGGTGGGGTGAGCAGTTCTTC
TRBV7-9,NA,TRBJ2-1,few,CASSFTTGSNEQFF,TGTGCCAGCAGCTTCACGACGGGCAGCAATGAGCAGTTCTTC
TRBV4-2,TRBD1,TRBJ1-2,many,CASSRQNRGRTYGYTF,TGTGCCAGCAGCCGCCAGAACAGGGGGCGGACCTATGGCTACACCTTC
TRBV6-1,TRBD1,TRBJ1-5,NA,CASSVNRGYLSNQPQHF,TGTGCCAGCAGTGTGAACAGGGGATACCTTAGCAATCAGCCCCAGCATTTT
TRBV11-3,NA,TRBJ2-5,few,CASSSPLRAQYF,TGTGCCAGCAGCTCCCCACTAAGGGCCCAGTACTTC
TRBV10-2,TRBD1,TRBJ2-7,NA,CASSPGTVPYEQYF,TGCGCCAGCAGCCCCGGGACAGTTCCCTACGAGCAGTACTTC
TRBV4-3,NA,TRBJ1-1,many,CASSQGTVNTEAFF,TGCGCCAGCAGCCAAGGGACAGTGAACACTGAAGCTTTCTTT
TRBV24-1,NA,TRBJ2-1,many,CATSDTRGHNEQFF,TGTGCCACCAGTGATACGCGGGGGCATAATGAGCAGTTCTTC
TRBV6-6,NA,TRBJ2-3,NA,CASSTRGGGRDTQYF,TGTGCCAGCAGTACCCGAGGAGGGGGCAGGGATACGCAGTATTTT
TRBV12-3/TRBV12-4,NA,TRBJ1-3,many,CASSFGGNTIYF,TGTGCCAGCAGTTTTGGTGGAAACACCATATATTTT
TRBV6-2/TRBV6-3,NA,TRBJ1-1,few,CASIPGEVGEAFF,TGTGCCAGCATTCCAGGGGAAGTGGGTGAAGCTTTCTTT
TRBV4-2,TRBD2,TRBJ2-7,few,CASSQWGPTSGGYEQYF,TGTGCCAGCAGCCAGTGGGGGCCAACTAGCGGGGGCTACGAGCAGTACTTC
TRBV7-2,TRBD1,TRBJ2-1,many,CASSRRDRGPHNEQFF,TGTGCCAGCAGCAGACGGGACAGGGGGCCCCACAATGAGCAGTTCTTC
TRBV18,TRBD1,TRBJ1-6,many,CASSLFGQGGNSPLHF,TGTGCCAGCTCACTATTCGGACAGGGTGGGAATTCACCCCTCCACTTT
TRBV7-9,TRBD2,TRBJ2-1,few,CASSIPRGNSYNEQFF,TGTGCCAGCAGCATCCCGCGGGGGAACTCCTACAATGAGCAGTTCTTC
TRBV5-1,NA,TRBJ1-1,few,CASSHDRLNTEAFF,TGCGCCAGCAGCCACGACAGGTTGAACACTGAAGCTTTCTTT
TRBV11-2,NA,TRBJ2-1,many,CASSPPGLPIGNEQFF,TGTGCCAGCAGCCCCCCTGGTCTCCCAATTGGCAATGAGCAGTTCTTC
TRBV20-1,TRBD1,TRBJ2-5,many,CSARERTGEETQYF,TGCAGTGCTCGAGAACGGACAGGGGAAGAGACCCAGTACTTC
TRBV19,NA,TRBJ1-5,NA,CASSISPFGNQPQHF,TGTGCCAGTAGTATTTCACCTTTTGGGAATCAGCCCCAGCATTTT
TRBV2,TRBD1,TRBJ2-5,NA,CASSGGQGPQETQYF,TGTGCCAGCAGTGGGGGACAGGGTCCTCAAGAGACCCAGTACTTC
TRBV20-1,NA,TRBJ2-1,few,CSARDGGRGGQSNEQFF,TGCAGTGCTAGAGATGGGGGTAGAGGGGGGCAGTCCAATGAGCAGTTCTTC
TRBV27,NA,TRBJ2-2,many,CASSLPTGELFF,TGTGCCAGCAGTCTCCCTACCGGGGAGCTGTTTTTT
TRBV5-5,NA,TRBJ2-5,many,CASVRQGGETQYF,TGTGCCAGCGTCAGACAGGGAGGAGAGACCCAGTACTTC
TRBV3-1,NA,TRBJ2-2,many,CANSRFHTGELFF,TGTGCCAACTCCAGATTCCACACCGGGGAGCTGTTTTTT
TRBV12-3/TRBV12-4,NA,TRBJ1-5,many,CASSTAQGNQPQHF,TGTGCCAGCAGTACCGCGCAAGGTAATCAGCCCCAGCATTTT
TRBV3-1,NA,TRBJ2-1,many,CASSQGSLNNEQFF,TGTGCCAGCAGCCAAGGTTCCCTTAACAATGAGCAGTTCTTC
TRBV7-3,NA,TRBJ1-1,few,CASSLTATEAFF,TGTGCCAGCAGCTTAACGGCAACTGAAGCTTTCTTT
TRBV20-1,NA,TRBJ2-3,NA,CSARPPGYGTDTQYF,TGCAGTGCTAGGCCCCCCGGGTACGGCACAGATACGCAGTATTTT
TRBV6-2/TRBV6-3,NA,TRBJ1-5,many,CASSYLEGAQHF,TGTGCCAGCAGTTACCTCGAGGGGGCCCAGCATTTT
TRBV5-1,NA,TRBJ2-7,many,CASSWRGSEQYF,TGCGCCAGCAGCTGGCGGGGATCCGAGCAGTACTTC